The clone carrying this TCR beta chain was observed a few times. Its antigen is unknown. The sample comes from a study of T-cell reconstitution after alpha-beta-depleted transplantation in children. The study, taken as a whole, reports: Day-60 TCRbeta diversity that was high in some patients was derived from surviving recipient T cells and thymic progenitors.

TCRbeta library preparation incorporated unique molecular identifiers. TCRdb passed the PCR reads through MiXCR, listing each CDR3 protein once. This repertoire shows about 510,000 distinct CDR3 sequences, roughly 11% found once; its top ten account for approximately 15%. Germline CDR1 reads ENHRY; CDR2 reads SYGVKD. The CDR3 covers 15 residues. The V end was cut by 10 bases, the J end by 1 base, with 17 bases between. The chain recombines TRBV10-3 with TRBJ1-5; D is perhaps TRBD1 (6 bases). The sample was PBMCs, mostly from graft donor cells, taken 180 days after TCRalphabeta/CD19-depleted stem cell transplant. This clonotype was obtained from a female patient aged 2-9 years who had a stem cell transplant for aplastic anemia, so the T cells may come from the graft donor. The CDR3 region is CASRSGARSNQPQHF. Written as DNA, the CDR3 is TGTGCCAGCAGGTCGGGGGCGCGAAGCAATCAGCCCCAGCATTTT.